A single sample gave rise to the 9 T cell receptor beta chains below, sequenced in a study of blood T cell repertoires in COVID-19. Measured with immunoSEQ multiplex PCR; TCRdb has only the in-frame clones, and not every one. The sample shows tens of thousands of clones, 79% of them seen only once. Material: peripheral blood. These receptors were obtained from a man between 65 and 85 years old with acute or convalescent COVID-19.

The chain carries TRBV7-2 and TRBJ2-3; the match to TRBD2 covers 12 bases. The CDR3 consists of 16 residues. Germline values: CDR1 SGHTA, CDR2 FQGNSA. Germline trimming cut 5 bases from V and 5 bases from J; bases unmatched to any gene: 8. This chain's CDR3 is CASSPRLAGELDTQYF. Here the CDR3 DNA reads TGTGCCAGCAGCCCTCGACTAGCGGGAGAGTTAGATACGCAGTATTTT. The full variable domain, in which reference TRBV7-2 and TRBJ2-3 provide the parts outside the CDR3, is GAGVSQSPSNKVTEKGKDVELRCDPISGHTALYWYRQSLGQGLEFLIYFQGNSAPDKSGLPSDRFSAERTGGSVSTLTIQRTQQEDSAVYLCASSPRLAGELDTQYFGPGTRLTVL.

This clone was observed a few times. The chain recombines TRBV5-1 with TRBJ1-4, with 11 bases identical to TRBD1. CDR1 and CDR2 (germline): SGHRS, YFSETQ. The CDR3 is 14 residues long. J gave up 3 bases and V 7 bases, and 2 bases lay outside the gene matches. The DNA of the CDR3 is TGCGCCAGCGGACAGGGGGCAGCTAATGAAAAACTGTTTTTT. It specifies CASGQGAANEKLFF. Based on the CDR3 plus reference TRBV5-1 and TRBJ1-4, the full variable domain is KAGVTQTPRYLIKTRGQQVTLSCSPISGHRSVSWYQQTPGQGLQFLFEYFSETQRNKGNFPGRFSGRQFSNSRSEMNVSTLELGDSALYLCASGQGAANEKLFFGSGTQLSVL.

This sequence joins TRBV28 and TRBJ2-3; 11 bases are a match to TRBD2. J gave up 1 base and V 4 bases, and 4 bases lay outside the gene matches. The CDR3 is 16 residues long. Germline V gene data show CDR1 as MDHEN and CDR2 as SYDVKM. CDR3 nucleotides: TGTGCCAGCAGTTCCGAGACTAGCGGGGGCACAGATACGCAGTATTTT. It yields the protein CASSSETSGGTDTQYF.

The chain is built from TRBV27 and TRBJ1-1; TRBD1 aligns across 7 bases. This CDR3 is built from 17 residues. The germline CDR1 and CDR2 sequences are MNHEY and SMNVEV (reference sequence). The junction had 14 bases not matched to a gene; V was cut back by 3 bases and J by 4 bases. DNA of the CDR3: TGTGCCAGCAGTTTGGTGAGGGGGCGAGGTGTGGGCACTGAAGCTTTCTTT. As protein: CASSLVRGRGVGTEAFF.

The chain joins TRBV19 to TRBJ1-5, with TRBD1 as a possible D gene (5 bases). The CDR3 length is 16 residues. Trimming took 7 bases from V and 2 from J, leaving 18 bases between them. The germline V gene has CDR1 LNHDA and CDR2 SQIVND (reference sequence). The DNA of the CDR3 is TGTGCCAGTACCTTAAGTGGGGGGGAGGGCAATCAGCCCCAGCATTTT. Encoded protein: CASTLSGGEGNQPQHF.

This CDR3 reads CASMRSGGWDGYTF. CDR3 DNA sequence: TGTGCCAGCATGCGCTCAGGAGGCTGGGATGGCTACACCTTC. V and J are TRBV3-1 (or the pseudogene TRBV3-2) and TRBJ1-2; D not certain. V was shortened by 7 bases and J by 6 bases, with 18 bases between the two germline ends. Germline V gene sequence: CDR1 LGHDT, CDR2 YNNKEL (reference sequence). The CDR3 length is 14 residues.

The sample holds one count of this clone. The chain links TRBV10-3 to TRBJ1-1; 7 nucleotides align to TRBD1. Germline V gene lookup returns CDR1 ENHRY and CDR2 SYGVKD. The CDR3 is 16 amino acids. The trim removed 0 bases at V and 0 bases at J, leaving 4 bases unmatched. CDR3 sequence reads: CAISESLGGVNTEAFF. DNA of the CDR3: TGTGCCATCAGTGAGTCGTTAGGGGGCGTGAACACTGAAGCTTTCTTT.

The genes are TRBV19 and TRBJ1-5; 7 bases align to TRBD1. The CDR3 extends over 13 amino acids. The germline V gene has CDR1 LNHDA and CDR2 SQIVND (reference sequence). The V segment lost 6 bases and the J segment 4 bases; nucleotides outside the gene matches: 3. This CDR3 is CASSQGGNQPQHF. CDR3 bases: TGTGCCAGTAGCCAGGGGGGAAATCAGCCCCAGCATTTT.

CDR3 coding DNA: TGCGCCAGCAGCCAGACTAGCGGGAGGGGGACTCTCTCTTCCTACAATGAGCAGTTCTTC. Translated: CASSQTSGRGTLSSYNEQFF. The rearrangement joins TRBV4-1 to TRBJ2-1, with 14 bases lining up with TRBD2. The trim removed 3 bases at V and 1 base at J, leaving 11 bases unmatched. Germline lookup yields CDR1 MGHRA and CDR2 YSYEKL. This CDR3 has 20 amino acids.